The clone carrying this TCR beta chain showed up many times. This record comes from a study of T cells in Graves' hyperthyroidism and ophthalmopathy. CDR1 and CDR2 (germline): MDHEN, SYDVKM. V lost 8 bases, J lost 2 bases, and 9 bases stayed unmatched. This CDR3 spans 15 amino acids. There were TCR beta CDR3 regions amplified from RNA transcripts. A set of HTBI primers served as the primers for a first-round RT-PCR of the TCR CDR3. TCRdb processed the multiplex PCR reads anew with MiXCR; each CDR3 protein has one entry. Altogether under 800,000 distinct CDR3 sequences are present, approximately 14% being singletons, with the ten largest covering 10% to 13%.

This clonotype was sampled from a woman younger than 30 with Graves' hyperthyroidism. Sequencing was performed on blood. The rearrangement uses TRBV28 and TRBJ2-1; 7 bases line up with TRBD1. The CDR3 coding sequence is TGTGCCAGCCACTACGGGGACAGACCCTACAATGAGCAGTTCTTC. As protein: CASHYGDRPYNEQFF. Full variable domain (outside the CDR3, taken from reference TRBV28 and TRBJ2-1): DVKVTQSSRYLVKRTGEKVFLECVQDMDHENMFWYRQDPGLGLRLIYFSYDVKMKEKGDIPEGYSVSREKKERFSLILESASTNQTSMYLCASHYGDRPYNEQFFGPGTRLTVL.